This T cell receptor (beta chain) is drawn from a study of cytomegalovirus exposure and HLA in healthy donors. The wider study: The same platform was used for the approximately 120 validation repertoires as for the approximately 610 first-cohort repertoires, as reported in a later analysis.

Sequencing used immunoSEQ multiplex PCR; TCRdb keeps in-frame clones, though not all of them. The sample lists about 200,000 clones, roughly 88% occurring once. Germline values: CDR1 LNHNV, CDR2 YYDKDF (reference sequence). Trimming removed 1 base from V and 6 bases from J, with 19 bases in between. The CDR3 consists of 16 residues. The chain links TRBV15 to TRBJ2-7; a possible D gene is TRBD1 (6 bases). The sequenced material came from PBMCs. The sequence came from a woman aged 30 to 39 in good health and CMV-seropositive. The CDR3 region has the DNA TGTGCCACCAGCAGAGGAGGACAGAGGGGCACTCTCGAGCAGTACTTC. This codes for CATSRGGQRGTLEQYF.